A single sample is the source of the 24 T cell receptor beta chains below, sequenced in a study of T cells in women clearing cervical HPV infection (dated by TCRdb to the late 2010s). Library construction relied on the immunoSEQ multiplex PCR assay. TCRdb obtained this table from immuneACCESS and retained in-frame rearrangements with V and J assigned. These tables miss some clones; where compared with another copy, unresolved V genes account for less than half of the shortfall, and the remainder is unexplained. The sample's table covers 20,000 or so clones. In total, the top ten clones hold 9% to 15% of the sample. The sample comprised blood buffy coat. The receptor set was obtained from a woman between 18 and 70 years old with a cervical HPV16 infection that either progressed to CIN3+ or cleared (not recorded which).

The CDR3 DNA, read in part, is TGTGCCAGCAGCCGGGACTGGAACTACGAC. It encodes CASSRDWNYD. Given in full, the CDR3 is CASSRDWNYDYTF. This rearrangement joins TRBV7-2 to TRBJ1-2; a weak D match, TRBD1 (5 bases). Read coverage stops 3 residues before the CDR3 terminus; the germline J gene supplies the remainder. In germline, CDR1 is SGHTA, CDR2 FQGNSA. This CDR3 region has 13 residues.

Of note for this clone: The read stops 3 residues short of the end of the CDR3; the missing end is completed from the germline J gene. The chain is built from TRBV7-9 and TRBJ1-6; the match to TRBD1 covers 9 bases. The CDR3 has 15 amino acids. Germline CDR1 is SEHNR and CDR2 is FQNEAQ (reference sequence). V lost 4 bases, J lost 9 bases, and 7 bases stayed unmatched. The CDR3 loop is CASSSKQGARSPLHF. The sequenced part of the CDR3 DNA is TGTGCCAGCAGCTCAAAACAGGGGGCGCGTTCACCC.

Judged by frequency, this clone is medium-sized. The read ends 3 residues early relative to the CDR3; the germline J gene fills the gap. This chain links TRBV12-3 or TRBV12-4 with TRBJ1-4; tentative D call: TRBD1 (5 bases). V gave up 2 bases and J gave up 4 bases, with 11 bases separating them. The length of the CDR3 is 15 residues. The chain's CDR3 is CASSLSGKGNEKLFF. The CDR3 DNA, read in part, is TGTGCCAGCAGTTTATCAGGGAAGGGTAATGAAAAA.

Notes on this clone: The sequence runs out 3 residues before the end of the CDR3; the remainder is reconstructed from the germline J gene. This sequence joins TRBV5-6 and TRBJ2-5; D is uncertain. Germline loops: CDR1 SGHDT, CDR2 YYEEEE. Between the trimmed V and J ends, which lost 4 bases and 5 bases, there was a span of 18 bases. The CDR3 runs to 15 residues. CDR3 in amino acids: CASSQAKASAETQYF. CDR3 bases read: TGTGCCAGCAGCCAGGCGAAAGCTTCGGCCGAGACC.

Note on this clone: The junction shows a germline mismatch at one end, possibly a read error. The CDR3 goes on 3 residues after the read ends, and that part is filled in from the germline J gene. The chain employs TRBV7-9 and TRBJ2-7, with 7 bases fitting TRBD2. CDR3 length: 14 amino acids. Germline CDR1 is SEHNR and CDR2 is FQNEAQ (reference sequence). The CDR3 reads CSSSEGLTSYEQYF. The sequenced CDR3 bases are TGTTCCAGCAGCGAGGGACTAACCTCCTACGAG.

Regarding this clone: The read finishes 3 residues shy of the CDR3 end, and the germline J gene is used to complete it. V usage is TRBV20-1 and J usage is TRBJ1-5; tentative D call: TRBD1 (5 bases). V was cut by 4 bases and J by 6 bases, with 22 bases left in between. This CDR3 contains 16 residues. Germline CDR1 reads DFQATT; CDR2 reads SNEGSKA (reference sequence). Partial CDR3 DNA: TGCAGTGCTACAAGGGGCACGGGATCAGGGAGTCAGCCC. It translates to CSATRGTGSGSQP. The entire CDR3 sequence reads CSATRGTGSGSQPQHF.

The chain's CDR3 is CASSPGTVSSYEQYF. The part of the CDR3 DNA that was read is TGTGCCAGCAGCCCGGGGACAGTCAGCTCCTACGAG. This chain joins TRBV7-9 and TRBJ2-7, with 7 bases that match TRBD1. The read halts 3 residues ahead of the CDR3 end, with the missing end drawn from the germline J gene. Germline V gene lookup returns CDR1 SEHNR and CDR2 FQNEAQ (reference sequence). This CDR3 is 15 amino acids long. Losses at the gene ends were 5 bases for V and 0 bases for J; bases not matched to a gene: 7.

The part of the CDR3 DNA that was read is TGCGCCAGCAGCTTGGAAGGGACAGGGTCGGGTAATTCACCC. Encoded protein: CASSLEGTGSGNSP. The entire CDR3 protein reads CASSLEGTGSGNSPLHF. The chain has TRBV5-1 and TRBJ1-6; 9 nucleotides line up with TRBD1. Read coverage stops 3 residues before the CDR3 terminus; the germline J gene supplies the remainder. The CDR3 runs to 17 residues. Trimming at V came to 0 bases and at J to 6 bases, leaving 7 bases not matched to a gene. The germline V gene has CDR1 SGHRS and CDR2 YFSETQ. Looking up the rest from reference TRBV5-1 and TRBJ1-6 gives the full variable domain: KAGVTQTPRYLIKTRGQQVTLSCSPISGHRSVSWYQQTPGQGLQFLFEYFSETQRNKGNFPGRFSGRQFSNSRSEMNVSTLELGDSALYLCASSLEGTGSGNSPLHFGNGTRLTVT.

A note on this clone: The CDR3 end lies 3 residues beyond the end of the read and is filled in from the germline J gene. The chain employs TRBV30 and TRBJ2-2; D may be TRBD1 (6 bases). The CDR3 totals 16 residues. The germline V gene encodes CDR1 GTSNPN and CDR2 SVGIG (reference sequence). CDR3 sequence: CAWSVGQGPTNEKLFF. Partial CDR3 DNA: TGTGCCTGGAGTGTAGGCCAGGGGCCAACTAATGAAAAG.

Remarks on this clone: The read falls 3 residues short of the CDR3 end, and the missing part is taken from the germline J gene. The J gene is TRBJ2-7, the V gene TRBV20-1; possibly TRBD1 for D (5 bases). The CDR3 has 11 amino acids. V lost 5 bases to trimming and J lost 3 bases, with 8 bases between them. Germline V gene lookup returns CDR1 DFQATT and CDR2 SNEGSKA (reference sequence). The CDR3 loop is CSAPDSYEQYF. The DNA read from the CDR3 is TGCAGTGCTCCAGACAGCTACGAG.

In the case of this clone: The read ends 3 residues before the CDR3 terminus; that terminus is restored from the germline J gene. This chain uses TRBV5-1 with TRBJ2-7, with TRBD2 matching over 8 bases. With 4 bases clipped from V and 3 bases from J, the junction kept 6 bases outside the gene matches. Per the germline V gene, CDR1 is SGHRS and CDR2 is YFSETQ. CDR3 size: 14 residues. The sequenced CDR3 bases are TGCGCCAGCAGCGAGGGGACTAGTCTCTACGAG. Translated: CASSEGTSLYE. The complete CDR3 reads CASSEGTSLYEQYF.

With regard to this clone: The missing CDR3 end, 3 residues past where the read stops, is filled in from the germline J gene. The chain combines TRBV7-9 with TRBJ2-1; TRBD1 aligns across 7 bases. This CDR3 region has 15 residues. Germline assignment: CDR1 SEHNR and CDR2 FQNEAQ (reference sequence). With V trimmed by 4 bases and J by 5 bases, 8 bases remained unmatched. CDR3 protein: CASSSTGVGHNEQFF. CDR3 bases read: TGTGCCAGCAGCTCAACAGGGGTTGGGCACAATGAG.

On this clone itself: The read falls 3 residues short of the CDR3 end, and the missing part is taken from the germline J gene. V and J are TRBV2 and TRBJ2-2; maybe TRBD1 (6 bases). The germline V gene has CDR1 SNHLY and CDR2 FYNNEI. The CDR3 sequence is 14 residues long. CDR3 sequence: CASSLDRFNEKLFF. CDR3 DNA (partial): TGTGCCAGCAGTCTCGACAGGTTTAATGAAAAG.

Note on this clone: The read ends 3 residues shy of where the CDR3 ends; the end is completed using the germline J gene. The chain has TRBV6-4 and TRBJ2-5; 11 bases fit TRBD2. CDR1 is MRHNA, CDR2 SNTAGT, per germline. The CDR3 is made up of 18 amino acids. The junction had 10 bases not matched to a gene; V was cut back by 0 bases and J by 4 bases. This CDR3 reads CASSDSSGRAGSGETQYF. CDR3 bases read: TGTGCCAGCAGTGACTCTAGCGGGAGGGCAGGGTCGGGAGAGACC.

Remarks on this clone: From the germline J gene comes the end of the CDR3, since the read stops 3 residues before it. This sequence joins TRBV12-3 or TRBV12-4 and TRBJ2-3, with D unclear. V lost 7 bases to trimming and J lost 5 bases, with 10 bases between them. This CDR3 region has 12 residues. CDR3 DNA, as far as it was read: TGTGCCAGCACCCGCAACGGAGATACG. Its translation is CASTRNGDT. From start to end, the CDR3 is CASTRNGDTQYF.

On this clone: At one end, the junction sequence differs from germline, possibly due to a read error. The CDR3 goes on 3 residues after the read ends, and that part is filled in from the germline J gene. The chain joins TRBV4-2 to TRBJ2-2; no reliable D call. The CDR3 is made up of 17 amino acids. Germline loops: CDR1 LGHNA, CDR2 YNFKEQ. CDR3 amino acids: CASSQDQTDPSLRELFF. CDR3 bases read: TGCGCCAGCAGCCAAGATCAGACTGATCCTTCTTTACGGGAG.

Worth noting for this clone: The read falls 3 residues short of the CDR3 end, and the missing part is taken from the germline J gene. The J gene is TRBJ2-2, the V gene TRBV28; 8 nucleotides align to TRBD1. CDR1 MDHEN and CDR2 SYDVKM come from the germline V gene. The CDR3 consists of 15 residues. The CDR3 sequence is CASSSGGSGANVLFF. Partial CDR3 DNA: TGTGCCAGCAGTTCAGGGGGCTCTGGGGCCAACGTG.

A word on this clone: The sequenced fragment ends 3 residues before the CDR3 boundary, so the rest is inferred from the germline J gene. V gene TRBV20-1 combines with J gene TRBJ2-3; TRBD2 is a possible D gene (6 bases). CDR1 DFQATT and CDR2 SNEGSKA come from the germline V gene (reference sequence). The germline V and J ends were trimmed by 1 base and 4 bases, with 12 bases remaining between them. The CDR3 spans 14 residues. CDR3 protein: CSARARRGADTQYF. The CDR3 bases that were read are TGCAGTGCTAGAGCGCGTCGCGGGGCAGATACG.

The CDR3 sequence: CAWSDLGGSYEQYF. CDR3 DNA, as far as it was read: TGTGCCTGGAGTGACCTAGGGGGCTCCTACGAG. The rearrangement uses TRBV30 and TRBJ2-7; D possibly corresponds to TRBD1 (6 bases). The sequence runs out 3 residues before the end of the CDR3; the remainder is reconstructed from the germline J gene. Trimming took off 1 base at V and 0 bases at J, with 10 bases between the two ends. Germline lookup yields CDR1 GTSNPN and CDR2 SVGIG (reference sequence). This CDR3 is 14 amino acids long.

Concerning this clone: The observed sequence ends 3 residues before the CDR3 terminus, with the missing tail filled in from the germline J gene. J is TRBJ1-1 and V is TRBV5-1; D may be TRBD1 (6 bases). The CDR3 is 15 amino acids. The V gene's germline CDR1 is SGHRS and CDR2 YFSETQ. V dropped 2 bases and J dropped 0 bases, with 11 bases sitting between them. The CDR3 DNA, read in part, is TGCGCCAGCAGCTTCGGGACAAGACTGAACACTGAA. This codes for CASSFGTRLNTE. The full-length CDR3 reads as CASSFGTRLNTEAFF.

A note on this clone: The CDR3 goes on 3 residues after the read ends, and that part is filled in from the germline J gene. This sequence joins TRBV5-1 and TRBJ2-5; 7 nucleotides align to TRBD2. The CDR3 is 18 amino acids. Trimming cost V 6 bases and J 4 bases; bases outside gene matches: 21. CDR1 is SGHRS, CDR2 YFSETQ, per germline. The CDR3 DNA, read in part, is TGCGCCAGCACTTCCAGGATAAACCCGACTAGCAGGCTAGAGACC. Encoded protein: CASTSRINPTSRLET. The whole CDR3 is CASTSRINPTSRLETQYF.

Worth noting for this clone: From the germline J gene comes the end of the CDR3, since the read stops 3 residues before it. This chain joins TRBV5-1 and TRBJ1-5; unclear D gene. The CDR3 is 13 amino acids. V was clipped by 2 bases and J by 4 bases, with 7 bases between them. From germline, CDR1 is SGHRS and CDR2 YFSETQ. The CDR3 sequence is CASSFNSNQPQHF. The covered CDR3 bases are TGCGCCAGCAGCTTCAACTCAAATCAGCCC.

Points on this clone: With the read ending 3 residues before the CDR3 end, the germline J gene is used to fill in that end. This chain joins TRBV19 and TRBJ2-2; TRBD2 agrees at 8 bases. Germline values: CDR1 LNHDA, CDR2 SQIVND (reference sequence). This CDR3 spans 14 amino acids. Trimming took 7 bases from V and 2 from J; bases not matched to a gene: 3. The DNA read from the CDR3 is TGTGCCAGTACTAGCGGGCTCAACACCGGGGAG. It is translated as CASTSGLNTGE. In full, the CDR3 reads CASTSGLNTGELFF.

In the case of this clone: The read comes to an end 3 residues before the CDR3 does, leaving the germline J gene to fill in the end. V and J are TRBV19 and TRBJ1-2; 11 bases agree with TRBD1. With 0 bases clipped from V and 1 base from J, the junction kept 10 bases outside the gene matches. This CDR3 has 19 residues. Germline lookup yields CDR1 LNHDA and CDR2 SQIVND (reference sequence). CDR3 loop: CASSIEARTGGRGNYGYTF. CDR3 DNA (partial): TGTGCCAGTAGTATAGAGGCAAGGACAGGGGGCAGGGGTAACTATGGC.